One TCR beta chain is described in this entry. Antigen specificity is unknown. The CDR3 runs to 18 residues. V trimming: 8 bases; J trimming: 14 bases; junction bases outside the gene matches: 28. The sample is drawn from a study of T cells after yellow fever vaccination. Points from the study as a whole: Subsequent to the booster, the majority of primary-vaccination clones reappeared (around 96% CD4, approximately 90% CD8).

Template switching with 5'RACE generated the TCR cDNA and added a universal primer site and UMIs. TCRdb reanalysed the 5' RACE reads using MiXCR and keeps one entry per CDR3 protein. The sample records about 400,000 distinct CDR3 sequences, 6.2% being singletons. The clonotype originates from a young man who received the YFV17D yellow fever vaccine. This specimen consisted of PBMCs, obtained 5 days after the yellow fever booster vaccination. The rearrangement links TRBV12-3 or TRBV12-4 to TRBJ2-3; TRBD2 aligns across 10 bases. Here the CDR3 DNA reads TGTGCCAGCTGTTCTAGCGGAGGGGCTAGCGGGAGATCATCTCGTCGGTATTTT. This gives the protein CASCSSGGASGRSSRRYF.